This TCR beta chain was profiled in a study of shared clonotypes between healthy human individuals. Libraries were prepared by immunoSEQ multiplex PCR; TCRdb keeps only in-frame clonotypes and omits some of them. The sample has hundreds of thousands of clones, 73% seen once. This CDR3 has 12 amino acids. Germline values: CDR1 LNHDA, CDR2 SQIVND (reference sequence). V was pared by 5 bases and J by 1 base, with 6 bases between. The sequence came from a woman aged 25 to 39 in good health. The chain has TRBV19 and TRBJ2-7; tentatively, D is TRBD2 (5 bases). Sample: memory CD4+ T cells sorted from blood. The subset is: CD45RA-negative fraction. The CDR3 DNA is TGTGCCAGTAGTGACTATTCCTACGAGCAGTACTTC. As protein: CASSDYSYEQYF.